The 20 T cell receptor beta chains listed next were all sequenced from one sample in a study of tumor-infiltrating lymphocytes in primary liver carcinoma. From 500 ng of total RNA, TCR beta-specific cDNA was reverse-transcribed using a constant-region primer. Slightly modified ARM-PCR, run as three nested multiplex PCR rounds, produced the TCR beta libraries. Forward primers for TRBV1-TRBV30 and a C-beta reverse primer served the first two PCR rounds, at 10 cycles each. TCRdb reprocessed the multiplex PCR reads via MiXCR and lists one record per CDR3 protein. The table lists tens of thousands of distinct CDR3 sequences, about 70% of them singletons, with under 30% in the top ten. Scientists recovered RNA and DNA together from around 20-30 mg of unsorted bulk tissue. The sequenced material came from liver tumor tissue from sampling region 2. Described subset: tumor region T2, inferior pole. The receptor set was obtained from a man aged 35-49 years with primary liver carcinoma and hepatitis B virus infection.

The gene calls are TRBV24-1 and TRBJ1-2; D unclear. V shed 4 bases and J shed 4 bases, with 9 bases lying between them. Germline V lookup: CDR1 KGHDR, CDR2 SFDVKD. This CDR3 has 13 amino acids. The CDR3 coding sequence is TGTGCCACCAGTGACCTGGACGGCTATGGCTACACCTTC. Protein product: CATSDLDGYGYTF.

This chain connects TRBV11-1 to TRBJ2-7, with 7 bases lining up with TRBD1. In germline, CDR1 is SGHAT, CDR2 FQDESV (reference sequence). V dropped 5 bases and J dropped 4; count of bases not matched to a gene: 5. The CDR3 totals 13 residues. This chain's CDR3 is CASSNGTAYEQYF. In nucleotides, the CDR3 is TGTGCCAGCAGCAACGGGACAGCTTACGAGCAGTACTTC.

Regarding this clonotype: Since a much larger clone is just one base distant, this may be a read error. The chain carries TRBV7-8 and TRBJ2-1; 7 nucleotides match TRBD1. The CDR3 runs 14 residues. Germline assignment: CDR1 SGHVS and CDR2 FQNEAQ. Trimming removed 1 base from V and 15 bases from J; junction bases left unmatched: 12. The CDR3 DNA reads as TGTGCCAGCAGCTTAGTTAGGAACAGGGGATACGGGTTCTTC. Translated, it gives CASSLVRNRGYGFF.

About this clonotype itself: One end of the junction does not line up with germline, which may come from a read error. The chain recombines TRBV11-2 with TRBJ2-7; D is undetermined. The tail of the sequence fits TRBJ2-1 better, so the J call may be wrong. The CDR3 sequence is 14 residues long. Per germline, CDR1 SGHAT and CDR2 FQNNGV. The CDR3 loop is CASSFRMSSYEQFF. CDR3 DNA sequence: TGTGCTAGCAGCTTCCGTATGAGCTCCTACGAGCAGTTCTTC.

Of note for this clonotype: At one boundary the junction diverges from the germline segment, which might be a read error. The chain carries TRBV5-1 and TRBJ2-7; 7 nucleotides line up with TRBD2. The CDR3 is 15 amino acids. The germline gives CDR1 SGHRS, CDR2 YFSETQ. The CDR3 reads CVSSLRGLAVYEQYF. The CDR3 nucleotides read TGCGTCAGCAGCTTGAGAGGTCTAGCGGTTTACGAGCAGTACTTC.

On this clonotype: The junction departs from germline at one end; a sequencing error may be responsible. The chain carries TRBV5-4 and TRBJ2-7; perhaps TRBD2 as D (5 bases). CDR1 is SGHNT, CDR2 YYREEE, per germline (reference sequence). The length of the CDR3 is 16 residues. CDR3 amino acids: CASTPGMENLPWEQYF. As DNA, the CDR3 is TGTGCAAGCACCCCGGGAATGGAGAACCTCCCCTGGGAGCAGTACTTC.

The J gene is TRBJ2-3, the V gene TRBV12-3 or TRBV12-4, with 12 positions matching TRBD2. Trimming cost V 4 bases and J 8 bases; bases outside gene matches: 10. The CDR3 is 16 amino acids. The CDR3 spells CASSSVTSGSIGTQYF. The CDR3 nucleotides are TGTGCCAGCAGTTCGGTGACTAGCGGGAGCATAGGTACGCAGTATTTT.

This clonotype was seen only a few times. The V call is TRBV11-2, the J call TRBJ2-7, with D hard to call. The germline V gene has CDR1 SGHAT and CDR2 FQNNGV. The CDR3 is made up of 14 amino acids. The germline V and J ends were trimmed by 0 bases and 6 bases, with 12 bases remaining between them. CDR3 sequence reads: CASSLEAGTPEQYF. The CDR3 DNA sequence: TGTGCCAGCAGCTTAGAAGCTGGCACCCCCGAGCAGTACTTC.

The chain is built from TRBV28 and TRBJ2-1, with D hard to call. The CDR3 covers 14 residues. Germline V gives CDR1 MDHEN, CDR2 SYDVKM. V was clipped by 3 bases and J by 12 bases, with 18 bases between them. Here the CDR3 reads CASSFRNSYKGQFF. The CDR3 nucleotides are TGTGCCAGCAGTTTCAGAAACTCCTACAAAGGGCAGTTCTTC.

A word on this clonotype: One end of the junction fails to match germline, which may point to a read error. CDR3 nucleotide sequence: TGTGCCAGCAGTCCTAGCATAGGGACCGGAGAGAACCAGTACTTC. It specifies CASSPSIGTGENQYF. The chain employs TRBV28 and TRBJ2-5; the D gene could be TRBD1 or TRBD2 (5 bases each). CDR1 is MDHEN and CDR2 is SYDVKM in the germline V gene. The CDR3 has 15 amino acids.

Concerning this clonotype itself: One junction end does not reproduce the germline sequence, and a read error may be involved. V and J are TRBV5-1 and TRBJ1-3, with 9 bases lining up with TRBD1. The CDR3 is made up of 17 amino acids. Germline CDR1 reads SGHRS; CDR2 reads YFSETQ. CDR3 sequence: CASSLTGTGSSGNTMYF. In DNA, the CDR3 is TGCGCCAGCAGCCTAACCGGGACAGGGAGCTCTGGAAACACCATGTATTTT.

Comments on this clonotype: Just one base apart from a much larger clone, this may be a read error. The genes are TRBV6-1 and TRBJ2-7; D unresolved. CDR1 and CDR2 (germline): MNHNS, SASEGT. The CDR3 has 13 residues. For the CDR3, the DNA is TGTGTCAGCAGTGAGGAGTATCTACGAGGGCAGTACTTC. Its protein product is CVSSEEYLRGQYF.

The rearrangement links TRBV20-1 to TRBJ2-7; D uncertain. V was trimmed by 6 bases and J by 7 bases, leaving 13 bases between them. This CDR3 spans 11 amino acids. Per the germline V gene, CDR1 is DFQATT and CDR2 is SNEGSKA (reference sequence). The CDR3 loop is CSAELRMEQYF. The CDR3 DNA follows: TGCAGTGCAGAACTAAGGATGGAGCAGTACTTC.

This clonotype was detected only a few times. The chain has TRBV13 and TRBJ2-7, with D hard to call. This CDR3 spans 11 amino acids. V was pared by 8 bases and J by 7 bases, with 12 bases between. CDR1 and CDR2 from the germline V gene are PRHDT and FYEKMQ (reference sequence). For the CDR3, the DNA is TGTGCCAGCGGTTTGAAGGGAGAGCAGTACTTC. It codes for CASGLKGEQYF.

The chain links TRBV12-3 or TRBV12-4 to TRBJ2-4, with D possibly being TRBD1 or TRBD2 (7 bases each). The CDR3 runs 14 residues. Between the trimmed V and J ends, which lost 9 bases and 13 bases, there was a span of 25 bases. The CDR3 nucleotides read TGTGCCAGAAGTGCCCAGGGGGGGGACAGCATCCAGTACTTC. This sequence encodes CARSAQGGDSIQYF.

Note on this clonotype: The junction departs from germline at one end; a sequencing error may be responsible. V gene TRBV11-2 combines with J gene TRBJ2-2, with D perhaps TRBD1 or TRBD2 (5 bases each). Per germline, CDR1 SGHAT and CDR2 FQNNGV. The CDR3 spans 17 residues. The CDR3 coding sequence is TGTGCCAACAGCTTAGTCCGGAGGTACCCAGGGACCGGGGAGCTGTTTTTT. Its translation is CANSLVRRYPGTGELFF.

The CDR3 DNA is TGTGCCAGCAGTCCCAGCGACGGGGACACAGATACGCAGTATTTT. Translating gives CASSPSDGDTDTQYF. This sequence joins TRBV6-6 and TRBJ2-3, with D possibly being TRBD2 (5 bases). This CDR3 is built from 15 residues. Germline CDR1 is MNHNY and CDR2 is SVGAGI (reference sequence). V dropped 5 bases and J dropped 2 bases, with 14 bases sitting between them.

Concerning this clonotype itself: It is likely a read error, because the conserved phenylalanine at the end of the CDR3 is missing. The chain combines TRBV12-3 or TRBV12-4 with TRBJ2-5; D remains ambiguous. The CDR3 consists of 14 residues. CDR3 region: CASRLGQTQETQYV. The CDR3 bases are TGTGCCAGCAGATTAGGGCAGACTCAAGAGACTCAGTACGTC.

Only one count was recorded for this clonotype. A read error may produce the germline difference seen at one junction end. The chain joins TRBV5-6 to TRBJ2-7; D unclear. This CDR3 region has 11 residues. Germline lookup yields CDR1 SGHDT and CDR2 YYEEEE. This CDR3 reads CANSLNLEQYF. The CDR3 nucleotides read TGTGCCAACAGCTTGAATCTCGAGCAATACTTC.

Details on this clonotype: Relative to the germline gene, one junction end is altered; a read error may explain this. The rearrangement joins TRBV11-3 to TRBJ1-5; D gene uncertain. Germline values: CDR1 SGHNT, CDR2 YENEEA. This CDR3 comprises 15 residues. In nucleotides, the CDR3 is TGTGCCAGTAGCTTCCAGACCGCCAACAGTCAGCCCCAGCATTTT. This translates into CASSFQTANSQPQHF.